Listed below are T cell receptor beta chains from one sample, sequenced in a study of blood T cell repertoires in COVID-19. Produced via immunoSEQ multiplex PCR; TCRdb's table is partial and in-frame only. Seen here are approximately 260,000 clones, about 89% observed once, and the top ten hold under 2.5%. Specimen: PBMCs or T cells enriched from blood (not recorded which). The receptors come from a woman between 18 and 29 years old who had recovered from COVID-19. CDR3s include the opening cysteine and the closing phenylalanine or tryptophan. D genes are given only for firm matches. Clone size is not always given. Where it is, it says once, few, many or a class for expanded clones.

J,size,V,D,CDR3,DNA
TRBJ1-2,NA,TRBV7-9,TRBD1,CASSSETGGHGYTF,TGTGCCAGCAGCTCAGAGACAGGGGGACATGGCTACACCTTC
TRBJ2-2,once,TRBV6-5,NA,CAIQENTGELFF,TGTGCCATCCAGGAGAACACCGGGGAGCTGTTTTTT
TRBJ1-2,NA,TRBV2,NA,CATAGGAHYGYTF,TGTGCCACCGCTGGAGGGGCGCACTATGGCTACACCTTC
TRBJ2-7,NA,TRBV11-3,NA,CASSLYAAYEQYF,TGTGCCAGCAGCTTATATGCAGCCTACGAGCAGTACTTC
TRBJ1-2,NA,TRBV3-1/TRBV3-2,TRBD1,CASSQVQGANYGYTF,TGTGCCAGCAGCCAAGTGCAGGGGGCCAACTATGGCTACACCTTC
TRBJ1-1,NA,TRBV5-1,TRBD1,CASSFGQGLAFF,TGCGCCAGCAGCTTCGGACAGGGATTAGCTTTCTTT
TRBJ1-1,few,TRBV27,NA,CASSLGGGVGEAFF,TGTGCCAGCAGCCTTGGGGGGGGCGTGGGGGAAGCTTTCTTT
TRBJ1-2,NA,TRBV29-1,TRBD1,CSVKDRAGSGYTF,TGCAGCGTAAAGGACAGGGCGGGGAGTGGCTACACCTTC
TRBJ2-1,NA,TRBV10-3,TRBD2,CAILDRGSNEQFF,TGTGCCATCTTAGACCGCGGGAGCAATGAGCAGTTCTTC
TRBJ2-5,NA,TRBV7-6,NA,CASSLEYPGTYRETQYF,TGTGCCAGCAGCTTAGAGTATCCCGGGACATATAGGGAGACCCAGTACTTC
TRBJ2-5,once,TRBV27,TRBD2,CASSPPAGGWETQYF,TGTGCCAGCAGTCCCCCTGCGGGGGGTTGGGAGACCCAGTACTTC
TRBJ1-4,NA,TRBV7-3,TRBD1,CASSLEGQGGTNEKLFF,TGTGCCAGCAGCTTAGAAGGACAGGGCGGCACTAATGAAAAACTGTTTTTT
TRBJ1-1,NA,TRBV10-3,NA,CAITSSQVLNTEAFF,TGTGCCATCACATCGTCCCAGGTGCTGAACACTGAAGCTTTCTTT
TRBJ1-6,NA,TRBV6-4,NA,CASSDSPYNSPLHF,TGTGCCAGCAGTGACTCTCCATATAATTCACCCCTCCACTTT
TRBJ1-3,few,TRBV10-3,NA,CAITTDYRLSGNTIYF,TGTGCCATCACAACAGACTACCGGCTCTCTGGAAACACCATATATTTT
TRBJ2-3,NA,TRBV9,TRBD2,CASSLLAGGSDTQYF,TGTGCCAGCAGCCTTCTAGCGGGAGGTTCAGATACGCAGTATTTT
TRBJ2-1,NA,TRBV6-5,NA,CASSSSGGSYNEQFF,TGTGCCAGCAGTTCGAGCGGAGGCTCCTACAATGAGCAGTTCTTC